This T cell receptor (beta chain) originates from a study of PD-1 blockade in mismatch repair-deficient tumors. General observations from the study: Tumor-resident clones, often absent from pretreatment blood, expanded after pembrolizumab and then contracted.

Worth noting for this clone: Its matching antigen is unknown.

PCR or immunohistochemistry showed mismatch repair deficiency in every enrolled patient. TCR sequencing covered a few patients who responded to pembrolizumab. This CDR3 spans 11 amino acids. The germline V and J ends were trimmed by 6 bases and 9 bases, with 9 bases remaining between them. Germline V gene data show CDR1 as SGHTA and CDR2 as FQGNSA. Produced via immunoSEQ multiplex PCR; TCRdb's table is partial and in-frame only. The sample has approximately 37,000 clones, approximately 81% seen once. The TCR sequence derives from an adult with mismatch repair-deficient cancer. The chain couples TRBV7-2 to TRBJ2-1; tentative D call: TRBD2 (5 bases). The sample consisted of peripheral blood, taken approximately 80 weeks after starting pembrolizumab. For the CDR3, the DNA is TGTGCCAGCAGGTTAAGCGGTGAGCAGTTCTTC. Amino acid sequence: CASRLSGEQFF.